The 16 T cell receptor beta chains presented below share a single source sample, sequenced in a study of lymphopenia after photon versus proton radiotherapy. Measured with immunoSEQ multiplex PCR; TCRdb has only the in-frame clones, and not every one. The sample shows about 25,000 clones, approximately 86% of them seen only once. Sequences were derived from peripheral blood, sampled from a patient treated with photon-based radiotherapy. These receptor sequences come from a man aged 50 to 59 with gastric cancer.

There are a few counts of this clone. CDR3 amino acids: CSVRTGDDSQPQHF. The CDR3 region has the DNA TGCAGCGTTCGGACAGGGGATGATAGTCAGCCCCAGCATTTT. The chain is built from TRBV29-1 and TRBJ1-5, with 9 bases matching TRBD1. Germline V lookup: CDR1 SQVTM, CDR2 ANQGSEA. The V and J ends lost 5 bases and 6 bases, in that order; junction bases with no gene match: 8. CDR3 length equals 14 residues. The full variable domain, rest sourced from reference TRBV29-1 and TRBJ1-5, is SAVISQKPSRDICQRGTSLTIQCQVDSQVTMMFWYRQQPGQSLTLIATANQGSEATYESGFVIDKFPISRPNLTFSTLTVSNMSPEDSSIYLCSVRTGDDSQPQHFGDGTRLSIL.

In DNA form, the CDR3 reads TGTGCCAGCAGCTTAGCTATGCCTGGGGCCAACGTCCTGACTTTC. Its protein product is CASSLAMPGANVLTF. V is TRBV7-2 and J is TRBJ2-6; D gene unclear. V lost 0 bases, J lost 2 bases, and 5 bases lay in between. The CDR3 runs 15 residues. CDR1 is SGHTA, CDR2 FQGNSA, per germline.

Written as DNA, the CDR3 is TGTGCCAGCAGCCAGGACAGGGAACCCTACGAGCAGTACGTC. This codes for CASSQDREPYEQYV. The chain joins TRBV6-1 to TRBJ2-7; 8 bases agree with TRBD1. V trimming: 6 bases; J trimming: 2 bases; junction bases outside the gene matches: 6. The CDR3 is made up of 14 amino acids. CDR1 and CDR2 (germline): MNHNS, SASEGT.

V and J are TRBV4-3 and TRBJ2-1; 8 nucleotides agree with TRBD1. This CDR3 contains 17 residues. The germline CDR1 and CDR2 sequences are LGHNA and YSLEER. V dropped 0 bases and J dropped 3; count of bases not matched to a gene: 7. The CDR3 sequence is CASSQDWGRGLYNEQFF. The CDR3 coding sequence is TGCGCCAGCAGCCAAGATTGGGGCAGGGGGCTCTACAATGAGCAGTTCTTC.

This sequence joins TRBV9 and TRBJ2-2; a possible D gene is TRBD2 (5 bases). The CDR3 contains 13 residues. Trimming took off 0 bases at V and 6 bases at J, with 6 bases between the two ends. Germline V gene data show CDR1 as SGDLS and CDR2 as YYNGEE. Here the CDR3 reads CASSVGGPGELFF. CDR3 bases: TGTGCCAGCAGCGTAGGAGGGCCCGGGGAGCTGTTTTTT.

Written as DNA, the CDR3 is TGTGCCAGCAGCCTCTCCCAGAGCGAGTTCTTC. It yields the protein CASSLSQSEFF. This rearrangement joins TRBV5-5 to TRBJ2-1; D is unresolved. The CDR3 length is 11 residues. The ends were cut back, 4 bases at V and 14 bases at J, with 13 bases in the middle. Germline CDR1 SGHKS, CDR2 YYEKEE (reference sequence).

This clone has more than one count but fewer than ten. The chain is built from TRBV19 and TRBJ1-6, with D possibly being TRBD1 (6 bases). V was cut by 3 bases and J by 6 bases, with 12 bases left in between. The CDR3 has 15 residues. The germline CDR1 and CDR2 sequences are LNHDA and SQIVND (reference sequence). The CDR3 here is CASSIGGTGNSPLHF. As DNA, the CDR3 is TGTGCCAGTAGTATCGGGGGCACGGGTAATTCACCCCTCCACTTT.

This clone occurred once. The chain links TRBV2 to TRBJ2-5, with 9 positions matching TRBD2. With V trimmed by 4 bases and J by 4 bases, 7 bases remained unmatched. There are 15 residues in the CDR3. The germline gives CDR1 SNHLY, CDR2 FYNNEI. CDR3: CASSVERGESETQYF. In DNA form, the CDR3 reads TGTGCCAGCAGTGTTGAGCGGGGGGAGTCAGAGACCCAGTACTTC.

V and J are TRBV5-1 and TRBJ2-3; 9 nucleotides align to TRBD1. CDR3 length: 15 amino acids. J was trimmed by 4 bases and V by 3 bases; bases with no gene match: 6. Looked up from germline, CDR1 is SGHRS and CDR2 is YFSETQ. The DNA of the CDR3 is TGCGCCAGCAGCTCCGGGACAGGGTTGGCAGATACGCAGTATTTT. Encoded protein: CASSSGTGLADTQYF.

V is TRBV19 and J is TRBJ2-5; tentative D call: TRBD1 (6 bases). The CDR3 consists of 15 residues. Trimming removed 3 bases from V and 5 bases from J, with 16 bases in between. Per the germline V gene, CDR1 is LNHDA and CDR2 is SQIVND (reference sequence). In DNA form, the CDR3 reads TGTGCCAGTAGTATGGAACAGGGTGCGGTGGAGACCCAGTACTTC. It codes for CASSMEQGAVETQYF.

The V and J genes are TRBV11-2 and TRBJ1-1; perhaps TRBD1 as D (6 bases). Germline values: CDR1 SGHAT, CDR2 FQNNGV. The CDR3 runs 14 residues. V was trimmed by 1 base and J by 5 bases, leaving 11 bases between them. The chain's CDR3 is CASSLAGRGTEAFF. CDR3 bases: TGTGCCAGCAGCTTAGCAGGGAGGGGGACTGAAGCTTTCTTT.

This chain links TRBV5-5 with TRBJ2-3; D not certain. The germline gives CDR1 SGHKS, CDR2 YYEKEE (reference sequence). The CDR3 is made up of 14 amino acids. V was shortened by 2 bases and J by 3 bases, with 10 bases between the two germline ends. The CDR3 loop reads CASSFTTLTDTQYF. The CDR3 DNA reads TGTGCCAGCAGCTTCACAACTCTGACAGATACGCAGTATTTT.

V is TRBV7-2 and J is TRBJ2-2; tentative D call: TRBD1 (5 bases). Trimming left V 5 bases short and J 4 bases short, with 14 bases between. The CDR3 sequence is 15 residues long. From germline, CDR1 is SGHTA and CDR2 FQGNSA. CDR3 region: CASSVSTALTGELFF. CDR3 bases: TGTGCCAGCAGCGTCTCGACAGCACTCACCGGGGAGCTGTTTTTT.

This chain links TRBV7-8 with TRBJ2-5; the match to TRBD1 covers 10 bases. The CDR3 contains 18 residues. The junction had 10 bases not matched to a gene; V was cut back by 0 bases and J by 3 bases. Germline CDR1 SGHVS, CDR2 FQNEAQ. CDR3 in amino acids: CASSLAGGTGVAKETQYF. DNA for the CDR3: TGTGCCAGCAGCTTAGCGGGCGGGACAGGGGTTGCCAAAGAGACCCAGTACTTC.

The V gene is TRBV11-2, the J gene TRBJ2-1; the D is unclear. Germline V gene lookup returns CDR1 SGHAT and CDR2 FQNNGV. The germline V and J ends were trimmed by 1 base and 10 bases, with 17 bases remaining between them. This CDR3 is 15 amino acids long. CDR3 nucleotide sequence: TGTGCCAGCAGCTTAGGTATATTGGGTTCTGGGGAGCAGTTCTTC. It is translated as CASSLGILGSGEQFF. Full variable domain (remainder filled in from reference TRBV11-2 and TRBJ2-1): EAGVAQSPRYKIIEKRQSVAFWCNPISGHATLYWYQQILGQGPKLLIQFQNNGVVDDSQLPKDRFSAERLKGVDSTLKIQPAKLEDSAVYLCASSLGILGSGEQFFGPGTRLTVL.

The gene calls are TRBV6-1 and TRBJ2-7; D remains unclear. The CDR3 runs to 15 residues. Germline CDR1 and CDR2: MNHNS and SASEGT. V lost 1 base and J lost 1, with 11 bases in between. CDR3 coding DNA: TGTGCCAGCAGTGAAGAAGTTTCCGAATCCTACGAGCAGTACTTC. Translation gives CASSEEVSESYEQYF.